This TCR beta chain stems from a study of T cells in Graves' hyperthyroidism and ophthalmopathy. Germline-derived CDR1 and CDR2 are DFQATT and SNEGSKA (reference sequence). The ends lost 5 bases at V and 2 bases at J; junction bases unmatched: 10. CDR3 length equals 15 residues. Researchers amplified the TCR beta CDR3 regions from RNA transcripts. The HTBI primer set served for first-round RT-PCR of the TCR CDR3. Each CDR3 protein is one row after TCRdb ran MiXCR on the multiplex PCR reads. The sample consists of around 350,000 distinct CDR3 sequences, 15% to 18% of them appearing once. This clonotype came up many times.

The J gene is TRBJ2-7, the V gene TRBV20-1; the match to TRBD2 covers 9 bases. This receptor was identified in a woman aged 18-30 years with Graves' hyperthyroidism that later progressed to Graves' ophthalmopathy. Input material: blood. This CDR3 reads CSAQTRGLATYEQYF. CDR3 DNA: TGCAGTGCTCAAACGAGGGGACTAGCAACCTACGAGCAGTACTTC.